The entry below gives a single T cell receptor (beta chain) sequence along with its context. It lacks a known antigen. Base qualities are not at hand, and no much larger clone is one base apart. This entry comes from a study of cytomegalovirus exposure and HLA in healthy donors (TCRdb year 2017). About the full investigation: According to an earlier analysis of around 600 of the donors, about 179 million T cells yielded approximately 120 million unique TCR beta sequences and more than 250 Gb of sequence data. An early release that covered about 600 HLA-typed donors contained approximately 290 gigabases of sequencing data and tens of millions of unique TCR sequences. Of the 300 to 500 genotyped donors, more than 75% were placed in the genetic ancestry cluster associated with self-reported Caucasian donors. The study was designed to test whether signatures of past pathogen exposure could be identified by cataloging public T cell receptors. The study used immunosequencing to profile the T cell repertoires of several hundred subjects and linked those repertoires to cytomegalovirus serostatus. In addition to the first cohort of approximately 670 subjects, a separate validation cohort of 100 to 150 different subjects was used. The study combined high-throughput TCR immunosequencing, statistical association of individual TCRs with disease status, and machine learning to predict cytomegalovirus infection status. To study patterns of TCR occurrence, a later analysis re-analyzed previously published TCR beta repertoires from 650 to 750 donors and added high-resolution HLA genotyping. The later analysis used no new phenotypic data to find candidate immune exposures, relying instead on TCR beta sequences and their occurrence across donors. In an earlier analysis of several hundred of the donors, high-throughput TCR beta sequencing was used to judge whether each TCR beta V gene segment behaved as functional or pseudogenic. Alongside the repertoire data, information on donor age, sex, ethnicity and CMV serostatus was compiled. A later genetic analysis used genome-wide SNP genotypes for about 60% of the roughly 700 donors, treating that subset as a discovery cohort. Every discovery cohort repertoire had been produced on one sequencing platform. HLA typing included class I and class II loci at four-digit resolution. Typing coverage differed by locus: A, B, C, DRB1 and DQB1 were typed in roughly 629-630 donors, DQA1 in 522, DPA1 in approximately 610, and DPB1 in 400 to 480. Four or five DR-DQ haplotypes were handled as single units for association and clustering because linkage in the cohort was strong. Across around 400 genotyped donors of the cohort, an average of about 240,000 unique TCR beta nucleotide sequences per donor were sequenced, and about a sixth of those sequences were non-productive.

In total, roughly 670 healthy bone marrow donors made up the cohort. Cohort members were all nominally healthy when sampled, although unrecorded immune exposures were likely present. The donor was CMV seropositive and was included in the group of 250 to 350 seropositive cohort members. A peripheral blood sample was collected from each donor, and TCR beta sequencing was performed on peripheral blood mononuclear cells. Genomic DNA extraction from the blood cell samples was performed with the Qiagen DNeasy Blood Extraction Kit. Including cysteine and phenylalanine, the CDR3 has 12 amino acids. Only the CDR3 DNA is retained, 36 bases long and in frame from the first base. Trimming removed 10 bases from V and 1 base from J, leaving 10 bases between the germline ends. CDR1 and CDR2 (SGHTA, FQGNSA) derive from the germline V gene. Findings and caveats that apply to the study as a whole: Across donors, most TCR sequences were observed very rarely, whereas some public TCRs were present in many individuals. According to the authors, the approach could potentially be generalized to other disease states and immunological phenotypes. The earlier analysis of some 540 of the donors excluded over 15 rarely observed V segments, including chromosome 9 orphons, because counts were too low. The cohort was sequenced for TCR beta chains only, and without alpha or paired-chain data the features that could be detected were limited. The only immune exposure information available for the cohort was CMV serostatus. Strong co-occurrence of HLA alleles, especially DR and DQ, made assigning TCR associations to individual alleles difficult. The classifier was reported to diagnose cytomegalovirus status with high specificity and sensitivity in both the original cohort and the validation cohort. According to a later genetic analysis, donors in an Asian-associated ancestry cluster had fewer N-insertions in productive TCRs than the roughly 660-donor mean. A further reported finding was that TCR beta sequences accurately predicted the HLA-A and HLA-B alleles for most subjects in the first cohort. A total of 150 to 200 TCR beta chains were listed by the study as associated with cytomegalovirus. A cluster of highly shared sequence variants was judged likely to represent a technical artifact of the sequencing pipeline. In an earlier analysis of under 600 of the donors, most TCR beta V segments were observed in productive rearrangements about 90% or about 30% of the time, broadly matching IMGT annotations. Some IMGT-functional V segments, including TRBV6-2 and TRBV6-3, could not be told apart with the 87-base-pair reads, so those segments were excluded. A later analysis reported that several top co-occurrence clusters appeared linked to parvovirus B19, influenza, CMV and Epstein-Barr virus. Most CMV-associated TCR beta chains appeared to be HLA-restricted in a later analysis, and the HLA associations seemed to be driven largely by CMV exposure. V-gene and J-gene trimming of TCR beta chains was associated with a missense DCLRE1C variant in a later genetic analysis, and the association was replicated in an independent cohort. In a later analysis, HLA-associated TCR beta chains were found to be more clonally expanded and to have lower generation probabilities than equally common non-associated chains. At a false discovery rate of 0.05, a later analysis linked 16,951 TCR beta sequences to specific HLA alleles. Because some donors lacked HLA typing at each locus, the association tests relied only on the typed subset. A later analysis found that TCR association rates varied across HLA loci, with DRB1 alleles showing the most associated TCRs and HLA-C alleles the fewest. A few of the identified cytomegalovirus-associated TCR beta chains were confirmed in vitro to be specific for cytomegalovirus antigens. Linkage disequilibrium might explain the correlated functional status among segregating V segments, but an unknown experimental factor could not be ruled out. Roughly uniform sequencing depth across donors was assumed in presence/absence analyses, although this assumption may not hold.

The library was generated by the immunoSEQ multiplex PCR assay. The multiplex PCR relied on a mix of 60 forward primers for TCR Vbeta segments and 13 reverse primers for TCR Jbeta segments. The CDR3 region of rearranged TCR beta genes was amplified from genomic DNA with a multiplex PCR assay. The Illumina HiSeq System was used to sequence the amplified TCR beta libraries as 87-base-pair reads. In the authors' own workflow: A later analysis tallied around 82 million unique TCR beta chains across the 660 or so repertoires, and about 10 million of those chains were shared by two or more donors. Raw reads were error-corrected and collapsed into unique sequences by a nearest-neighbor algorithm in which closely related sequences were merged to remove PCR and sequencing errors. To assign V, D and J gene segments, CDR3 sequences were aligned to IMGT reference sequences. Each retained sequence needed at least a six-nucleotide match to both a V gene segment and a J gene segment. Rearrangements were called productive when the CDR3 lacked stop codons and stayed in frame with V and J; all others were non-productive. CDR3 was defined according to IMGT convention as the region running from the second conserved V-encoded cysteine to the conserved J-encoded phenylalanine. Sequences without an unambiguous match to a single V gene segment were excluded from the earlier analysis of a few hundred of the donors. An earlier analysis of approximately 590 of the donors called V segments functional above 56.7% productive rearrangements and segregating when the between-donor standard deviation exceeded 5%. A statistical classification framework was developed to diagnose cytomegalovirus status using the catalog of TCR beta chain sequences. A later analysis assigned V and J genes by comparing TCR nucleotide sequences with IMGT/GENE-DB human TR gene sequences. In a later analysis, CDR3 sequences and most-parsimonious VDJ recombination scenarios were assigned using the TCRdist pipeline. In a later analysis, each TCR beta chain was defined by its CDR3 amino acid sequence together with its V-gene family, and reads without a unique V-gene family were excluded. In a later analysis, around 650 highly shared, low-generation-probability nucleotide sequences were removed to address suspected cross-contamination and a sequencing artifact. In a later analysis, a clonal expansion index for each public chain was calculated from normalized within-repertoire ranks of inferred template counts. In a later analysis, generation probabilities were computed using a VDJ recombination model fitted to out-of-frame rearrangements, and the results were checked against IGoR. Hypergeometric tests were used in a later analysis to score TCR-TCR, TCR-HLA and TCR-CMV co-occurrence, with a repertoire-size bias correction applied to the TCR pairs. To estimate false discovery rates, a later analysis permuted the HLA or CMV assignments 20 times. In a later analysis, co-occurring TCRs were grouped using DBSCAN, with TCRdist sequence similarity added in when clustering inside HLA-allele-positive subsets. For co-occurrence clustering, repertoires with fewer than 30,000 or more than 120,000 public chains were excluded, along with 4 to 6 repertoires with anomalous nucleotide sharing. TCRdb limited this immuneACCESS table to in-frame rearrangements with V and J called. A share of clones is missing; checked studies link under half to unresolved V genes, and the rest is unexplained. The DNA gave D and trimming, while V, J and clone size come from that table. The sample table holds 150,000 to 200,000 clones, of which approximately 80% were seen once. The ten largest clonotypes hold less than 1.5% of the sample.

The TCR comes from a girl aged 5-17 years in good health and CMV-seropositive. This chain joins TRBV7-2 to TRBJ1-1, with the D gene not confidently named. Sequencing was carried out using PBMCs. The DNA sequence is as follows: TGTGCCACAAGACCGGGGAACACTGAAGCTTTCTTT. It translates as CATRPGNTEAFF. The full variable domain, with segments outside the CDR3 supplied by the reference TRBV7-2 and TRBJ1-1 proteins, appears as GAGVSQSPSNKVTEKGKDVELRCDPISGHTALYWYRQSLGQGLEFLIYFQGNSAPDKSGLPSDRFSAERTGGSVSTLTIQRTQQEDSAVYLCATRPGNTEAFFGQGTRLTVV.